The 32 T cell receptor beta chains reported below all come from one sample, sequenced in a study of response to subunit inactivated influenza vaccine. TCRdb reprocessed the RT-PCR reads via MiXCR and lists one record per CDR3 protein. The sample records around 320,000 distinct CDR3 sequences, approximately 21% being singletons. The sequencing here drew on PBMCs from blood, taken approximately 22 months after vaccination. These receptors were obtained from a man aged 50 to 69 who received an inactivated influenza vaccine.

This chain uses TRBV5-4 with TRBJ2-3; 12 bases are shared with TRBD2. The CDR3 consists of 15 residues. CDR1 is SGHNT and CDR2 is YYREEE in the germline V gene (reference sequence). V was pared by 1 base and J by 4 bases, with 1 base of the junction left unmatched. The CDR3 nucleotides read TGTGCCAGCAGCTTGCGACTAGCGGGAGCAGATACGCAGTATTTT. Protein: CASSLRLAGADTQYF.

With respect to this clonotype: Its ends do not fully match the called genes, so a read error is possible. The chain is built from TRBV5-1 and TRBJ1-1; TRBD1 might be the D (5 bases). The CDR3 consists of 14 residues. Germline-derived CDR1 and CDR2 are SGHRS and YFSETQ. The CDR3 DNA is TGCGCCAGCCGCCGGGGCGGGGTGGGGACTGTAGCTTTCTTT. Protein product: CASRRGGVGTVAFF.

In its sample, this clonotype was seen once. This chain uses TRBV7-6 with TRBJ2-7, with D possibly matching TRBD1 (6 bases). Germline assignment: CDR1 SGHVS and CDR2 FNYEAQ. Trimming took 1 base from V and 8 from J, leaving 12 bases between them. The CDR3 consists of 13 residues. The CDR3 DNA follows: TGTGCCAGCAGCTTAGGCCCAGGGACAAAGCAGTACTTC. It codes for CASSLGPGTKQYF. Together with reference TRBV7-6 and TRBJ2-7, the CDR3 gives the full variable domain: GAGVSQSPRYKVTKRGQDVALRCDPISGHVSLYWYRQALGQGPEFLTYFNYEAQQDKSGLPNDRFSAERPEGSISTLTIQRTEQRDSAMYRCASSLGPGTKQYFGPGTRLTVT.

This rearrangement joins TRBV12-3 or TRBV12-4 to TRBJ2-3; D unclear. The ends were cut back, 5 bases at V and 10 bases at J, with 13 bases in the middle. The CDR3 loop spans 12 amino acids. The CDR3 region has the DNA TGTGCCAGCAGTCCCCAGCCGACCCCGCAGTATTTT. Translation gives CASSPQPTPQYF.

This clonotype has just a few counts. This sequence joins TRBV2 and TRBJ2-7, with 7 nucleotides matching TRBD1. V lost 4 bases and J lost 6; bases outside the gene matches: 12. The CDR3 contains 15 residues. Germline V gene sequence: CDR1 SNHLY, CDR2 FYNNEI. CDR3 region: CASSVAGGFLGEQYF. CDR3 bases: TGTGCCAGCAGTGTGGCAGGGGGTTTCCTGGGCGAGCAGTACTTC. Supplemented by reference TRBV2 and TRBJ2-7, the full variable domain reads EPEVTQTPSHQVTQMGQEVILRCVPISNHLYFYWYRQILGQKVEFLVSFYNNEISEKSEIFDDQFSVERPDGSNFTLKIRSTKLEDSAMYFCASSVAGGFLGEQYFGPGTRLTVT.

A few counts support this clonotype. The chain uses TRBV28 and TRBJ2-4; 13 bases align to TRBD2. Trimming took 3 bases from V and 7 from J; bases not matched to a gene: 12. CDR1 MDHEN and CDR2 SYDVKM come from the germline V gene. The length of the CDR3 is 18 residues. The CDR3 coding sequence is TGTGCCAGCAGTTTCTCCTCCAGGACTAGCGGGAGAGAGAACATTCAGTACTTC. This translates into CASSFSSRTSGRENIQYF. Full variable domain (remainder filled in from reference TRBV28 and TRBJ2-4): DVKVTQSSRYLVKRTGEKVFLECVQDMDHENMFWYRQDPGLGLRLIYFSYDVKMKEKGDIPEGYSVSREKKERFSLILESASTNQTSMYLCASSFSSRTSGRENIQYFGAGTRLSVL.

J is TRBJ2-7 and V is TRBV20-1; 9 bases agree with TRBD2. Per germline, CDR1 DFQATT and CDR2 SNEGSKA (reference sequence). CDR3 length: 17 residues. V was clipped by 0 bases and J by 1 base; unmatched bases: 10. The CDR3, as DNA: TGCAGTGCTAGAGATCTGCTGCGGGGGGGACTATCCTACGAGCAGTACTTC. It is translated as CSARDLLRGGLSYEQYF.

The chain joins TRBV29-1 to TRBJ2-7; 8 bases fit TRBD1. V trimming: 5 bases; J trimming: 2 bases; junction bases outside the gene matches: 5. There are 13 residues in the CDR3. Germline assignment: CDR1 SQVTM and CDR2 ANQGSEA. The CDR3, as DNA: TGCAGCGTTAAGGTGACAGGGGCCTACGAGCAGTACTTC. Amino acid sequence: CSVKVTGAYEQYF.

This rearrangement joins TRBV4-3 to TRBJ2-2; the D is unclear. V lost 0 bases and J 6 bases, leaving 5 bases between the germline ends. The CDR3 contains 13 residues. Per germline, CDR1 LGHNA and CDR2 YSLEER. The CDR3: CASSQDTAGELFF. The CDR3 nucleotides are TGCGCCAGCAGCCAAGATACCGCCGGGGAGCTGTTTTTT.

Only a few counts were recorded for this clonotype. The rearrangement links TRBV12-3 or TRBV12-4 to TRBJ2-5; TRBD1 or TRBD2 may be the D gene (5 bases each). The CDR3 extends over 14 amino acids. Trimming took off 5 bases at V and 2 bases at J, with 12 bases between the two ends. The CDR3 spells CASSAGATQETQYF. In DNA, the CDR3 is TGTGCCAGCAGTGCCGGGGCAACGCAAGAGACCCAGTACTTC.

In its sample, this clonotype was seen a few times. The chain carries TRBV6-2 or TRBV6-3 and TRBJ1-2; tentative D call: TRBD1 (6 bases). Trimming cost V 8 bases and J 7 bases, with 14 bases left between them. CDR3 length equals 12 residues. Germline-derived CDR1 and CDR2 are MNHEY and SVGEGT. The CDR3 DNA follows: TGTGCCAGCGTACGGGGGCGAGGTGGCTACACCTTC. It encodes CASVRGRGGYTF.

The J gene is TRBJ1-4, the V gene TRBV28; D not certain. The CDR3 runs 13 residues. V was clipped by 3 bases and J by 8 bases, with 10 bases between them. Per the germline V gene, CDR1 is MDHEN and CDR2 is SYDVKM. CDR3 residues: CASSFTGVEKLFF. DNA of the CDR3: TGTGCCAGCAGTTTCACGGGAGTGGAAAAACTGTTTTTT.

This clonotype was counted only a few times. The chain carries TRBV20-1 and TRBJ2-5; a possible D gene is TRBD2 (6 bases). In germline, CDR1 is DFQATT, CDR2 SNEGSKA (reference sequence). V lost 8 bases and J lost 2, with 15 bases in between. The CDR3 runs to 13 residues. The CDR3 coding sequence is TGCAGTCTTCGTAAGGGAGGTCAAGAGACCCAGTACTTC. Translation gives CSLRKGGQETQYF.

This clonotype was picked up a small number of times. The rearrangement joins TRBV11-2 to TRBJ1-1, with D perhaps TRBD1 (6 bases). V was pared by 2 bases and J by 2 bases, with 12 bases between. The germline V gene encodes CDR1 SGHAT and CDR2 FQNNGV. The CDR3 is made up of 15 amino acids. The CDR3 is CASSLTDSRNTEAFF. The CDR3 region has the DNA TGTGCCAGCAGCTTAACGGACAGCCGAAACACTGAAGCTTTCTTT.

J is TRBJ1-2 and V is TRBV6-1, with 7 bases lining up with TRBD1. Losses at the gene ends were 6 bases for V and 1 base for J; bases not matched to a gene: 11. The CDR3 is 16 residues long. In germline, CDR1 is MNHNS, CDR2 SASEGT. CDR3: CASSQGVPFLNYGYTF. The CDR3 DNA sequence: TGTGCCAGCAGCCAGGGGGTTCCTTTCCTTAACTATGGCTACACCTTC.

Only a few counts were recorded for this clonotype. The chain recombines TRBV12-3 or TRBV12-4 with TRBJ2-6; D might be TRBD2 (6 bases). The CDR3 covers 13 residues. The V gene lost 10 bases and the J gene lost 5 bases, with 12 bases spanning the gap. The CDR3 DNA reads as TGTGCCACCAATAGCGGTAGGGCCAACGTCCTGACTTTC. It specifies CATNSGRANVLTF.

This clonotype was detected ten times or more. The chain couples TRBV6-1 to TRBJ1-2; a possible D gene is TRBD1 (5 bases). Germline V gene sequence: CDR1 MNHNS, CDR2 SASEGT. This CDR3 spans 14 amino acids. Trimming removed 5 bases at V and 0 bases at J, with 10 bases between. The DNA of the CDR3 is TGTGCCAGCAGTATTGACAGAGCTAACTATGGCTACACCTTC. The encoded protein is CASSIDRANYGYTF.

This clonotype was observed a few times. The chain couples TRBV20-1 to TRBJ1-1; 7 bases agree with TRBD1. Germline loops: CDR1 DFQATT, CDR2 SNEGSKA (reference sequence). This CDR3 has 14 amino acids. The trim removed 0 bases at V and 3 bases at J, leaving 4 bases unmatched. The CDR3 protein is CSARDVRGDTEAFF. For the CDR3, the DNA is TGCAGTGCTAGAGATGTCAGGGGGGACACTGAAGCTTTCTTT.

The V gene is TRBV29-1, the J gene TRBJ2-1, with 7 bases fitting TRBD1. With V trimmed by 8 bases and J by 1 base, 5 bases remained unmatched. The length of the CDR3 is 13 residues. CDR1 and CDR2 (germline): SQVTM, ANQGSEA. The DNA of the CDR3 is TGCAGCACCTCAGGGGGTTCCTACAATGAGCAGTTCTTC. Translated: CSTSGGSYNEQFF.

The chain employs TRBV12-3 or TRBV12-4 and TRBJ1-6; TRBD1 agrees at 8 bases. With 6 bases clipped from V and 6 bases from J, the junction kept 7 bases outside the gene matches. The CDR3 has 15 residues. The DNA of the CDR3 is TGTGCCAGCAGGCCACGACAGGGGAGTAATTCACCCCTCCACTTT. Translated, it gives CASRPRQGSNSPLHF.

This sequence joins TRBV19 and TRBJ1-6; 8 nucleotides align to TRBD1. The CDR3 extends over 14 amino acids. The germline V gene has CDR1 LNHDA and CDR2 SQIVND (reference sequence). J lost 8 bases, V lost 4 bases, and 4 bases had no gene match. The DNA of the CDR3 is TGTGCCAGTAGTACTACAGGGGGAGATTCACCCCTCCACTTT. It is translated as CASSTTGGDSPLHF.

This clonotype was counted a few times. The V and J genes are TRBV4-2 and TRBJ1-3; D not resolved. CDR3 length equals 17 residues. The germline V gene encodes CDR1 LGHNA and CDR2 YNFKEQ. V was clipped by 1 base and J by 0 bases, with 13 bases between them. The CDR3 sequence is CASSQGGLISSGNTIYF. CDR3 sequence (DNA): TGTGCCAGCAGCCAAGGAGGGCTAATCAGCTCTGGAAACACCATATATTTT.

J is TRBJ2-1 and V is TRBV5-1, with 11 positions matching TRBD2. With V trimmed by 1 base and J by 8 bases, 5 bases remained unmatched. The CDR3 has 15 amino acids. Germline CDR1 is SGHRS and CDR2 is YFSETQ. Here the CDR3 reads CASSLSTSGSYEQFF. DNA for the CDR3: TGCGCCAGCAGCTTGTCAACTAGCGGGAGCTATGAGCAGTTCTTC.

V and J are TRBV7-2 and TRBJ2-1; D gene unclear. CDR3 length: 15 residues. CDR1 and CDR2 from the germline V gene are SGHTA and FQGNSA. Deletions cut 1 base from V and 4 bases from J, with 11 bases between. CDR3 coding DNA: TGTGCCAGCAGCTTAGACGCCAACGGGTACAATGAGCAGTTCTTC. Protein: CASSLDANGYNEQFF.

Only a few counts were recorded for this clonotype. The chain joins TRBV4-3 to TRBJ1-5; TRBD1 is a possible D gene (6 bases). CDR1 is LGHNA and CDR2 is YSLEER in the germline V gene. With 0 bases removed from V and 6 bases from J, the gap between germline ends came to 12 bases. The CDR3 spans 15 residues. CDR3: CASSQDFGGLQPQHF. The CDR3 DNA sequence: TGCGCCAGCAGCCAAGATTTTGGGGGCCTTCAGCCCCAGCATTTT.

This clonotype was picked up many times. CDR3 protein: CASSAGVNTEAFF. The CDR3 DNA sequence: TGCGCCAGCAGCGCCGGGGTGAACACTGAAGCTTTCTTT. The rearrangement joins TRBV5-1 to TRBJ1-1; no clear D. With 4 bases removed from V and 0 bases from J, the gap between germline ends came to 7 bases. The length of the CDR3 is 13 residues. Germline loops: CDR1 SGHRS, CDR2 YFSETQ.

This clonotype was seen more than once but under ten times. The J gene is TRBJ1-5, the V gene TRBV28, with TRBD1 matching over 9 bases. With 6 bases clipped from V and 11 bases from J, the junction kept 8 bases outside the gene matches. This CDR3 region has 13 residues. The germline gives CDR1 MDHEN, CDR2 SYDVKM. CDR3 in DNA: TGTGCCAGCAGCAGGACAGGGGTTGAATCCCAGCATTTT. It encodes CASSRTGVESQHF.

The chain carries TRBV20-1 and TRBJ1-6; D possibly corresponds to TRBD1 (6 bases). The ends were cut back, 6 bases at V and 0 bases at J, with 12 bases in the middle. The CDR3 runs to 15 residues. CDR1 and CDR2 from the germline V gene are DFQATT and SNEGSKA (reference sequence). The CDR3 region has the DNA TGCAGTGCCCCCAGGGGCGCCTCCTATAATTCACCCCTCCACTTT. Translating it yields CSAPRGASYNSPLHF.

The chain uses TRBV10-3 and TRBJ2-5, with no clear D. From germline, CDR1 is ENHRY and CDR2 SYGVKD. The CDR3 totals 13 residues. Deletions cut 7 bases from V and 4 bases from J, with 13 bases between. The CDR3 is CAIKLDGGETQYF. CDR3 sequence (DNA): TGTGCCATCAAGTTAGATGGTGGAGAGACCCAGTACTTC.

The table lists this clonotype with a count of one. The V call is TRBV15, the J call TRBJ2-1; 11 nucleotides agree with TRBD2. V was pared by 4 bases and J by 6 bases, with 5 bases of the junction left unmatched. In germline, CDR1 is LNHNV, CDR2 YYDKDF (reference sequence). The CDR3 covers 15 residues. The CDR3 DNA sequence: TGTGCCACCAGCAAGGAGACTAGCGGGACCAATGAGCAGTTCTTC. This sequence encodes CATSKETSGTNEQFF. Complete variable domain (other parts from reference TRBV15 and TRBJ2-1): DAMVIQNPRYQVTQFGKPVTLSCSQTLNHNVMYWYQQKSSQAPKLLFHYYDKDFNNEADTPDNFQSRRPNTSFCFLDIRSPGLGDTAMYLCATSKETSGTNEQFFGPGTRLTVL.

The rearrangement links TRBV5-1 to TRBJ1-6; the D is unclear. The ends were cut back, 4 bases at V and 5 bases at J, with 10 bases in the middle. Germline assignment: CDR1 SGHRS and CDR2 YFSETQ. The CDR3 runs to 14 residues. The CDR3: CASSGSQHNSPLHF. DNA of the CDR3: TGCGCCAGCAGCGGCTCCCAGCATAATTCACCCCTCCACTTT.

In this sample, this clonotype turned up a few times. The V and J genes are TRBV29-1 and TRBJ1-1; no clear D. Germline V gene data show CDR1 as SQVTM and CDR2 as ANQGSEA. Trimming stripped 4 bases from V and 4 bases from J, with 16 bases between. This CDR3 has 14 residues. The CDR3 loop is CSVGQARVRTEAFF. As DNA, the CDR3 is TGCAGCGTTGGTCAAGCTAGGGTACGCACTGAAGCTTTCTTT.